This T cell receptor (beta chain) originates from a study of blood T cell repertoires in COVID-19. This CDR3 is built from 12 residues. The V and J ends lost 3 bases and 6 bases respectively, with 11 bases between them. CDR1 SQVTM and CDR2 ANQGSEA come from the germline V gene. Produced via immunoSEQ multiplex PCR; TCRdb's table is partial and in-frame only. The sample includes 63,000 or so clones, roughly 91% of them seen just once. The sample holds a few counts of this clone. This sequence originates from a man in his fifties or sixties with acute or convalescent COVID-19. The sample consisted of peripheral blood. The genes are TRBV29-1 and TRBJ1-2; D gene unclear. CDR3 sequence: CSVERRRDGYTF. DNA of the CDR3: TGCAGCGTTGAGAGGAGGAGGGATGGCTACACCTTC.